The 12 T cell receptor beta chains presented below share a single source sample, sequenced in a study of blood T cells in healthy people across ages. A second PCR, run for about 6 to 11 cycles, used a sample-barcoded 5' primer plus a J-beta primer mix. Each CDR3 protein is one row after TCRdb ran MiXCR on the 5' RACE reads. The sample records about 1 million distinct CDR3 sequences, around 45% being singletons. Material: blood. The receptors shown here come from an older woman in good health.

This clonotype turned up a few times. The chain employs TRBV20-1 and TRBJ2-3; 7 bases fit TRBD1. CDR3 length equals 15 residues. V trimming: 3 bases; J trimming: 0 bases; junction bases outside the gene matches: 6. The germline V gene encodes CDR1 DFQATT and CDR2 SNEGSKA (reference sequence). CDR3: CSASVQGPSTDTQYF. The CDR3 bases are TGCAGTGCTAGCGTACAGGGGCCTAGCACAGATACGCAGTATTTT.

The chain uses TRBV20-1 and TRBJ2-1; 7 bases are a match to TRBD1. This CDR3 is built from 14 residues. Germline values: CDR1 DFQATT, CDR2 SNEGSKA (reference sequence). The junction had 9 bases not matched to a gene; V was cut back by 4 bases and J by 6 bases. The CDR3, as DNA: TGCAGTGCTAAGCGACAGGGCCCTGTCAATGAGCAGTTCTTC. Protein sequence: CSAKRQGPVNEQFF.

J is TRBJ1-2 and V is TRBV20-1, with 7 positions matching TRBD1. The V and J ends lost 5 bases and 5 bases, in that order; junction bases with no gene match: 14. Germline loops: CDR1 DFQATT, CDR2 SNEGSKA (reference sequence). This CDR3 is built from 15 residues. The CDR3 DNA sequence: TGCAGTGCTCAGGGTACAGGGGCGCTGGGGTATGGCTACACCTTC. This translates into CSAQGTGALGYGYTF.

The chain joins TRBV29-1 to TRBJ2-1; D ambiguous. The CDR3 sequence is 15 residues long. V lost 7 bases, J lost 0 bases, and 16 bases lay in between. The V gene's germline CDR1 is SQVTM and CDR2 ANQGSEA. The CDR3 loop reads CSAVGSQSSYNEQFF. The CDR3 DNA reads TGCAGCGCCGTAGGTAGCCAGAGCTCCTACAATGAGCAGTTCTTC.

The chain couples TRBV5-1 to TRBJ2-6; a possible D gene is TRBD1 (6 bases). V was clipped by 5 bases and J by 0 bases, with 18 bases between them. Germline V gives CDR1 SGHRS, CDR2 YFSETQ. The CDR3 runs 18 residues. CDR3 in amino acids: CASRGVGQPLSGANVLTF. CDR3 DNA: TGCGCCAGCAGGGGGGTTGGACAGCCCCTCTCTGGGGCCAACGTCCTGACTTTC.

This clonotype has a single count. The rearrangement links TRBV27 to TRBJ2-5; D might be TRBD2 (6 bases). CDR1 MNHEY and CDR2 SMNVEV come from the germline V gene (reference sequence). The CDR3 runs 14 residues. The V end lost 5 bases, the J end lost 2 bases, and 12 bases lay between the germline ends. CDR3 sequence: CASSRGLTQETQYF. CDR3 nucleotides: TGTGCCAGCAGTCGTGGACTAACTCAAGAGACCCAGTACTTC.

The rearrangement joins TRBV5-1 to TRBJ1-4, with TRBD1 as a possible D gene (6 bases). This CDR3 is built from 12 residues. Trimming shortened V by 4 bases and J by 8 bases, and 9 bases separated the two germline ends. Germline CDR1 is SGHRS and CDR2 is YFSETQ. The chain's CDR3 is CASSMTGEKLFF. CDR3 coding DNA: TGCGCCAGCAGCATGACAGGCGAAAAACTGTTTTTT.

The table lists this clonotype with a few counts. The gene calls are TRBV20-1 and TRBJ1-1, with no clear D. With 1 base removed from V and 7 bases from J, the gap between germline ends came to 7 bases. The CDR3 has 11 amino acids. Germline-derived CDR1 and CDR2 are DFQATT and SNEGSKA (reference sequence). For the CDR3, the DNA is TGCAGTGCTAGAGTGGTTGGTGAAGCTTTCTTT. Encoded protein: CSARVVGEAFF.

The V and J genes are TRBV7-8 and TRBJ2-4, with 8 nucleotides matching TRBD2. The last part of the DNA fits TRBJ2-7 better; the J call may be wrong. Per germline, CDR1 SGHVS and CDR2 FQNEAQ. The CDR3 is made up of 14 amino acids. CDR3 amino acids: CASKGTSDTYEQYF. The CDR3 bases are TGTGCCAGCAAAGGGACTAGTGATACCTACGAGCAGTACTTC.

This rearrangement joins TRBV6-2 or TRBV6-3 to TRBJ2-1, with a tentative D call TRBD1 (6 bases). V lost 2 bases and J 9 bases, leaving 11 bases between the germline ends. Germline V gene lookup returns CDR1 MNHEY and CDR2 SVGEGT. The CDR3 spans 13 residues. The DNA of the CDR3 is TGTGCCAGCAGTTACACACAGGGTACTGAGCAGTTCTTC. Amino acid sequence: CASSYTQGTEQFF.

The V and J genes are TRBV29-1 and TRBJ2-7, with a weak D call TRBD2 (6 bases). Germline V gene sequence: CDR1 SQVTM, CDR2 ANQGSEA. The CDR3 has 12 amino acids. Trimming removed 4 bases at V and 2 bases at J, with 9 bases between. The CDR3 loop is CSVVSGPYEQYF. Here the CDR3 DNA reads TGCAGCGTTGTTAGCGGCCCCTACGAGCAGTACTTC.

There are a few counts of this clonotype. This rearrangement joins TRBV29-1 to TRBJ2-1; D might be TRBD1 (5 bases). Germline V lookup: CDR1 SQVTM, CDR2 ANQGSEA. The CDR3 consists of 13 residues. Trimming stripped 2 bases from V and 8 bases from J, with 13 bases between. The CDR3 bases are TGCAGCGTTGAAAGGGGCCCGGCTTATGAGCAGTTCTTC. Translating it yields CSVERGPAYEQFF.